This is a list of T cell receptor beta chains from one sample in a study of early T cells in non-severe SARS-CoV-2 infection. TCRdb called the 5' RACE reads again in MiXCR, with one record for every CDR3 protein. The sample records roughly 90,000 distinct CDR3 sequences, approximately 15% being singletons. The material sequenced was whole blood. These receptors all come from an adult who was a healthcare worker with PCR-confirmed SARS-CoV-2 infection or an uninfected control (not recorded which). CDR3s include the opening cysteine and the closing phenylalanine or tryptophan. Fields, in order: J gene, clone size, D gene, V gene, CDR3 DNA, CDR3 protein. D genes are given only for firm matches. Size is stated for part of the rows, as once, few or many counts, or as a class when the clone is expanded.

>TRBJ1-1|.|.|TRBV6-6
TGTGCCAGCAGTGGGGAAGGCACTGAAGCTTTCTTT
CASSGEGTEAFF
>TRBJ2-3|few|TRBD2|TRBV12-3/TRBV12-4
TGTGCCAGCAGTTGGTCCCCGGGGGGGACCAGCACAGATACGCAGTATTTT
CASSWSPGGTSTDTQYF
>TRBJ2-2|few|.|TRBV7-8
TGTGCCAGCAGCTCCCGATCTAGGGGGAGCACCGGGGAGCTGTTTTTT
CASSSRSRGSTGELFF
>TRBJ1-1|few|.|TRBV29-1
TGCAGCTCTGCGGTGGGGTGGGACACTGAAGCTTTCTTT
CSSAVGWDTEAFF
>TRBJ2-3|few|.|TRBV6-6
TGTGCCAGCAGGCACCTCGATACGCAGTATTTT
CASRHLDTQYF
>TRBJ1-1|.|.|TRBV29-1
TGCAGCGTTGCCCGGCAGAACACTGAAGCTTTCTTT
CSVARQNTEAFF
>TRBJ2-4|.|.|TRBV20-1
TGCAGTGCTAGTCCCCCCTCGGTGGTTCAGGGACTAGCCAAAAACATTCAGTACTTC
CSASPPSVVQGLAKNIQYF
>TRBJ1-1|.|TRBD1|TRBV4-1
TGCGCCAGCAGCCAAGGCGACAGGGGGAACACTGAAGCTTTCTTT
CASSQGDRGNTEAFF
>TRBJ1-1|.|.|TRBV5-4
TGTGCCAGCAGCTTCTCCAGGGGAGGTACTGAAGCTTTCTTT
CASSFSRGGTEAFF
>TRBJ1-1|.|.|TRBV9
TGTGCCAGCAGCGGGGGACGGAGGGAAGCTTTCTTT
CASSGGRREAFF
>TRBJ2-1|.|.|TRBV11-2
TGTGCCAGCAGCTTTCAGGGTGGATCCTACAATGAGCAGTTCTTC
CASSFQGGSYNEQFF
>TRBJ1-2|.|.|TRBV6-1
TGTGCCAGCAGCGGCGTAAACGGGGTTGTCTATGGCTACACCTTC
CASSGVNGVVYGYTF
>TRBJ2-1|few|.|TRBV11-2
TGTGCCAGCAGCTTAGAGCGGGACCCTCTCTACAATGAGCAGTTCTTC
CASSLERDPLYNEQFF
>TRBJ2-3|few|TRBD1|TRBV24-1
TGTGCCACCAGCCCGACAGGGGTCCACACAGATACGCAGTATTTT
CATSPTGVHTDTQYF
>TRBJ1-4|many|TRBD1|TRBV12-5
TGTGCTAGTGGTTTGGTTTGGGAACAGGGGTTGAATGAAAAACTGTTTTTT
CASGLVWEQGLNEKLFF
>TRBJ1-2|.|TRBD1|TRBV28
TGTGCCAGCAGTGGGGTGGGACAGGGATATGGCTACACCTTC
CASSGVGQGYGYTF
>TRBJ2-1|.|TRBD2|TRBV3-1
TGTGCCAGCAGCCAAGATCTTGGTAGCGGGGGGGTTAATAGTGAGCAGTTCTTC
CASSQDLGSGGVNSEQFF
>TRBJ2-5|many|.|TRBV5-1
TGCGCCAGCAAAACCGGAGGACAGCAAGAGACCCAGTACTTC
CASKTGGQQETQYF
>TRBJ1-2|.|.|TRBV28
TGTGCCAGCAGTTTGAAATCAAACTATGGCTACACCTTC
CASSLKSNYGYTF
>TRBJ1-2|.|TRBD1|TRBV7-2
TGTGCCAGCAGCCCCCGGACAGGGACTTTATCTAACTATGGCTACACCTTC
CASSPRTGTLSNYGYTF
>TRBJ2-3|few|TRBD1|TRBV20-1
TGCAGTGCTAGAGTCACCCCAGGGGGCGATAGCACAGATACGCAGTATTTT
CSARVTPGGDSTDTQYF
>TRBJ1-2|.|.|TRBV30
TGTGCCTGGAGTGTACTTGGAGTGGGGGCTAACTATGGCTACACCTTC
CAWSVLGVGANYGYTF
>TRBJ2-2|many|.|TRBV12-3/TRBV12-4
TGTGCCAGCAGTACCCGGAGGGGCGGGGAGCTGTTTTTT
CASSTRRGGELFF
>TRBJ2-3|many|.|TRBV2
TGTGCCAGCAGTTGGAGCACAGATACGCAGTATTTT
CASSWSTDTQYF
>TRBJ2-1|few|.|TRBV5-1
TGCGCCAGCAGCTTGGGACAACAACACAATGAGCAGTTCTTC
CASSLGQQHNEQFF
>TRBJ1-6|.|.|TRBV9
TGTGCCAGCAGCGTAGAACAGGGTCGTGCCGATTGGTATTCACCCCTCCACTTT
CASSVEQGRADWYSPLHF
>TRBJ1-1|.|.|TRBV27
TGTGCCAGCAGTGTCGGAGGGCTTGCCACTGAAGCTTTCTTT
CASSVGGLATEAFF
>TRBJ1-2|many|TRBD1|TRBV5-1
TGCGCCAGCAGCACAGGGGTTGGCTACACCTTC
CASSTGVGYTF
>TRBJ1-4|.|.|TRBV4-1
TGCGCCAGCAGCCAGGATCAGACAGTTCACGCAACTAATGAAAAACTGTTTTTT
CASSQDQTVHATNEKLFF
>TRBJ2-6|few|.|TRBV28
TGTGCCAGCGCCTGGACAAGCCACTTTGAGGCCAACGTCCTGACTTTC
CASAWTSHFEANVLTF
>TRBJ2-2|.|.|TRBV19
TGTGCCAGTAGTATTACTGGGGGAAACACCGGGGAGCAGTTTTTT
CASSITGGNTGEQFF